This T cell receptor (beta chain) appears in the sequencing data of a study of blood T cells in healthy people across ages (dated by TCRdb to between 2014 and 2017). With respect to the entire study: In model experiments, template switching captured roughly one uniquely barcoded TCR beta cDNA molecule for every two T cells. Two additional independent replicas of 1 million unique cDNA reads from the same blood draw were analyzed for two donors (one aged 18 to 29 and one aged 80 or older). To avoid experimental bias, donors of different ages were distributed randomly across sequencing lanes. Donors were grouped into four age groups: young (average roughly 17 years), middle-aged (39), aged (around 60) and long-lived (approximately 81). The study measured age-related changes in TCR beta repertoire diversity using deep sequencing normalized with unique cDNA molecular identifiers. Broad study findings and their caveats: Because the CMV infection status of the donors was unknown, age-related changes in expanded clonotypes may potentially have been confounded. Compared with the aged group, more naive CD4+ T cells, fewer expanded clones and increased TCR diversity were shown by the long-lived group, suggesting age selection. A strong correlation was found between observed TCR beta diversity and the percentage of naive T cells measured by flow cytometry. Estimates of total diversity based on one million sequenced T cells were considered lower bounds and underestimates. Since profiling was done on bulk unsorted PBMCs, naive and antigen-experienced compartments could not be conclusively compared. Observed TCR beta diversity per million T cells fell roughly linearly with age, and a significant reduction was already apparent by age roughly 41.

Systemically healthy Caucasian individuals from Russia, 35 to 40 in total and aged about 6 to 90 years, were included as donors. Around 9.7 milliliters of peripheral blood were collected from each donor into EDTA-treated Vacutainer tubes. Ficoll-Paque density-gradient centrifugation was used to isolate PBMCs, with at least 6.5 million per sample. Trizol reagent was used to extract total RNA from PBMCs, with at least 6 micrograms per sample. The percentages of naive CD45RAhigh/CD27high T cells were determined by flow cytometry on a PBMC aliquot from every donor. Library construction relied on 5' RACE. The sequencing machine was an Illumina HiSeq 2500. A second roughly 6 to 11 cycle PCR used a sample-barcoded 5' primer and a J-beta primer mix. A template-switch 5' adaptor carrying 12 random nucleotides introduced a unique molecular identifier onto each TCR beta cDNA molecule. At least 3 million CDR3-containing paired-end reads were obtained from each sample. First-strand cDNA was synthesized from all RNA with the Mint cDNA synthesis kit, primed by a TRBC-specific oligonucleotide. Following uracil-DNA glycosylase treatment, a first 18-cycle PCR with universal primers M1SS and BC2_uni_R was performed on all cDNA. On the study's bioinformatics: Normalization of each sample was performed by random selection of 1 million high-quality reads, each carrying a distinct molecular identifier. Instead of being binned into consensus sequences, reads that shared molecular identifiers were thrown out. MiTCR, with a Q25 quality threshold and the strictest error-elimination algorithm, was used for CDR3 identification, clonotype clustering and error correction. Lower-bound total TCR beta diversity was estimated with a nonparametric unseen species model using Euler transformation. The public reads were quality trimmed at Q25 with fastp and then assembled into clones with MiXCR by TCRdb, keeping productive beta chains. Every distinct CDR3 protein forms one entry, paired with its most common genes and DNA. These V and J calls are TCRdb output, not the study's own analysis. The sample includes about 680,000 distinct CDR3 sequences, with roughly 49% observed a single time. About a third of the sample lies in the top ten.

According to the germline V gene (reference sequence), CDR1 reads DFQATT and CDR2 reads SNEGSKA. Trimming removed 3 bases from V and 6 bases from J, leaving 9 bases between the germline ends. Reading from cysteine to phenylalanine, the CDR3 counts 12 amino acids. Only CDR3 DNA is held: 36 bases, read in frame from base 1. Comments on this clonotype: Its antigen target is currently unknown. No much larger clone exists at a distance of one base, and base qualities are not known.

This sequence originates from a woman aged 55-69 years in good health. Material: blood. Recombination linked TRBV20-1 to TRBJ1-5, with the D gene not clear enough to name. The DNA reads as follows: TGCAGTGCTAGGGGTTACGGTCAGCCCCAGCATTTT. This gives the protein CSARGYGQPQHF.